The rows below give T cell receptor beta chains drawn from one sample of a study of blood T cell repertoires in COVID-19. Clones were sequenced by immunoSEQ multiplex PCR, and TCRdb holds only the in-frame ones, with some missing. The top ten hold roughly 5.3% of the sample, which has about 250,000 clones, almost 85% seen once. What was sequenced was peripheral blood. Every receptor here comes from a middle-aged man with active or convalescent COVID-19. The CDR3 runs from the conserved cysteine through the conserved F or W. Each record gives: J gene, clone size, V gene, D gene, CDR3 protein, CDR3 DNA. A D gene is named only where the DNA matches it firmly. A row's size may be missing; if present it is once, few, many or a size class.

j_gene: TRBJ1-6; abundance: -; v_gene: TRBV27; d_gene: TRBD1; CDR3aa: CASRRARTGGSSAYNSPLHF; CDR3nt: TGTGCCAGCAGGCGGGCGCGGACAGGGGGCAGTAGCGCCTATAATTCACCCCTCCACTTT
j_gene: TRBJ1-6; abundance: -; v_gene: TRBV19; d_gene: -; CDR3aa: CATARSGGQVDSPLHF; CDR3nt: TGTGCCACCGCGCGGTCTGGGGGCCAGGTGGATTCACCCCTCCACTTT
j_gene: TRBJ1-5; abundance: few; v_gene: TRBV19; d_gene: -; CDR3aa: CAGSPTGRGNQPQHF; CDR3nt: TGTGCCGGATCTCCTACAGGGCGCGGCAATCAGCCCCAGCATTTT
j_gene: TRBJ1-2; abundance: few; v_gene: TRBV3-1/TRBV3-2; d_gene: TRBD1; CDR3aa: CASSQGGRGPANYGYTF; CDR3nt: TGTGCCAGCAGCCAAGGGGGCAGGGGGCCAGCTAACTATGGCTACACCTTC
j_gene: TRBJ1-1; abundance: -; v_gene: TRBV6-2/TRBV6-3; d_gene: -; CDR3aa: CASSYGGNTEAFF; CDR3nt: TGTGCCAGCAGTTACGGCGGGAACACTGAAGCTTTCTTT
j_gene: TRBJ2-7; abundance: -; v_gene: TRBV20-1; d_gene: -; CDR3aa: CSAGDSGYPYEQYF; CDR3nt: TGCAGTGCTGGTGATAGCGGCTACCCCTACGAGCAGTACTTC
j_gene: TRBJ2-7; abundance: -; v_gene: TRBV6-5; d_gene: -; CDR3aa: CASSVGTSIYEQYF; CDR3nt: TGTGCCAGCAGCGTCGGGACTTCTATCTACGAGCAGTACTTC
j_gene: TRBJ2-1; abundance: -; v_gene: TRBV10-3; d_gene: TRBD2; CDR3aa: CAISAGLATYNEQFF; CDR3nt: TGTGCCATCAGTGCTGGACTAGCGACCTACAATGAGCAGTTCTTC
j_gene: TRBJ2-7; abundance: -; v_gene: TRBV11-2; d_gene: -; CDR3aa: CASSLPDSAEQYF; CDR3nt: TGTGCCAGCAGCTTACCGGACTCGGCCGAGCAGTACTTC
j_gene: TRBJ1-2; abundance: -; v_gene: TRBV6-5; d_gene: -; CDR3aa: CASSYSAHYGYTF; CDR3nt: TGTGCCAGCAGTTACTCGGCCCACTATGGCTACACCTTC
j_gene: TRBJ2-1; abundance: -; v_gene: TRBV5-6; d_gene: TRBD2; CDR3aa: CASSLISSGSTQFF; CDR3nt: TGTGCCAGCAGCTTGATTTCAAGCGGGAGTACGCAGTTCTTC
j_gene: TRBJ2-2; abundance: -; v_gene: TRBV7-2; d_gene: -; CDR3aa: CASSPPGGRNTGELFF; CDR3nt: TGTGCCAGCAGCCCCCCTGGAGGGAGAAACACCGGGGAGCTGTTTTTT
j_gene: TRBJ2-3; abundance: -; v_gene: TRBV14; d_gene: -; CDR3aa: CASSPGTWVGNTQYF; CDR3nt: TGTGCCAGCAGCCCCGGGACTTGGGTGGGAAATACGCAGTATTTT
j_gene: TRBJ2-1; abundance: -; v_gene: TRBV5-1; d_gene: TRBD1; CDR3aa: CASSLSGGSYNEQFF; CDR3nt: TGCGCCAGCAGCTTGTCAGGGGGCTCCTACAATGAGCAGTTCTTC
j_gene: TRBJ2-2; abundance: -; v_gene: TRBV6-5; d_gene: -; CDR3aa: CASKIANTGELFF; CDR3nt: TGTGCCAGCAAGATAGCGAACACCGGGGAGCTGTTTTTT
j_gene: TRBJ2-5; abundance: -; v_gene: TRBV7-9; d_gene: -; CDR3aa: CASSLEQFPGRLQETQYF; CDR3nt: TGTGCCAGCAGCTTAGAGCAGTTCCCAGGGAGGCTCCAAGAGACCCAGTACTTC
j_gene: TRBJ2-7; abundance: -; v_gene: TRBV6-5; d_gene: -; CDR3aa: CASQGSGLYEQYF; CDR3nt: TGTGCCAGCCAAGGAAGTGGGCTCTACGAGCAGTACTTC
j_gene: TRBJ2-3; abundance: once; v_gene: TRBV29-1; d_gene: -; CDR3aa: CSVEASGGLGTQYF; CDR3nt: TGCAGCGTTGAAGCCTCCGGGGGTCTAGGTACGCAGTATTTT
j_gene: TRBJ1-5; abundance: -; v_gene: TRBV27; d_gene: TRBD1; CDR3aa: CASSFSTGVGQPQHF; CDR3nt: TGTGCCAGCAGTTTTTCGACAGGGGTAGGTCAGCCCCAGCATTTT
j_gene: TRBJ1-5; abundance: -; v_gene: TRBV24-1; d_gene: -; CDR3aa: CATSPGNQPQHF; CDR3nt: TGTGCCACCAGTCCGGGGAACCAGCCCCAGCATTTT
j_gene: TRBJ1-4; abundance: -; v_gene: TRBV12-5; d_gene: TRBD1; CDR3aa: CASGLSYRGRRAGELFF; CDR3nt: TGTGCTAGTGGTTTGTCGTACAGGGGGAGAAGGGCTGGGGAACTGTTTTTT
j_gene: TRBJ2-1; abundance: -; v_gene: TRBV2; d_gene: TRBD1; CDR3aa: CASNLGQGPNEQFF; CDR3nt: TGTGCCAGCAACCTCGGACAGGGACCCAATGAGCAGTTCTTC
j_gene: TRBJ2-3; abundance: -; v_gene: TRBV9; d_gene: TRBD2; CDR3aa: CASSVGTSGRSTDTQYF; CDR3nt: TGTGCCAGCAGCGTAGGGACTAGCGGGAGAAGTACAGATACGCAGTATTTT
j_gene: TRBJ1-1; abundance: few; v_gene: TRBV12-5; d_gene: -; CDR3aa: CASGLTGLTQAFF; CDR3nt: TGTGCTAGTGGTTTAACCGGACTGACCCAAGCTTTCTTT
j_gene: TRBJ2-2; abundance: -; v_gene: TRBV4-1; d_gene: -; CDR3aa: CASRWRDEAGELFF; CDR3nt: TGCGCCAGCAGGTGGCGGGATGAAGCCGGGGAGCTGTTTTTT
j_gene: TRBJ2-5; abundance: -; v_gene: TRBV4-1; d_gene: TRBD2; CDR3aa: CASSQGLAGPGETQYF; CDR3nt: TGCGCCAGCAGCCAAGGACTAGCGGGACCGGGCGAGACCCAGTACTTC
j_gene: TRBJ1-1; abundance: -; v_gene: TRBV9; d_gene: -; CDR3aa: CASSGAELTEAFF; CDR3nt: TGTGCCAGCAGCGGGGCAGAGCTTACTGAAGCTTTCTTT
j_gene: TRBJ1-4; abundance: once; v_gene: TRBV5-5; d_gene: -; CDR3aa: CASRQGHGSDEKLFF; CDR3nt: TGTGCCAGCAGACAGGGTCATGGTTCGGATGAAAAACTGTTTTTT
j_gene: TRBJ1-5; abundance: -; v_gene: TRBV7-9; d_gene: -; CDR3aa: CASSLGTRTYSNQPQHF; CDR3nt: TGTGCCAGCAGCTTAGGGACACGGACCTATAGCAATCAGCCCCAGCATTTT
j_gene: TRBJ2-7; abundance: -; v_gene: TRBV2; d_gene: -; CDR3aa: CASSALGGYEQYF; CDR3nt: TGTGCCAGCAGTGCCTTGGGGGGTTACGAGCAGTACTTC
j_gene: TRBJ1-2; abundance: -; v_gene: TRBV5-5; d_gene: -; CDR3aa: CASSLGAGTNYGYTF; CDR3nt: TGTGCCAGCAGCTTGGGGGCAGGGACTAACTATGGCTACACCTTC
j_gene: TRBJ2-2; abundance: -; v_gene: TRBV7-9; d_gene: -; CDR3aa: CASSPLVGSDTGELFF; CDR3nt: TGTGCCAGCAGCCCGCTGGTCGGGAGCGACACCGGGGAGCTGTTTTTT
j_gene: TRBJ1-1; abundance: few; v_gene: TRBV28; d_gene: -; CDR3aa: CASSFWGEGGTEAFF; CDR3nt: TGTGCCAGCAGTTTCTGGGGGGAGGGCGGGACTGAAGCTTTCTTT
j_gene: TRBJ2-7; abundance: -; v_gene: TRBV10-3; d_gene: TRBD1; CDR3aa: CAAKGPGQGAHEQYF; CDR3nt: TGTGCCGCCAAGGGACCGGGACAGGGGGCACACGAGCAGTACTTC
j_gene: TRBJ1-2; abundance: -; v_gene: TRBV19; d_gene: -; CDR3aa: CASSWAAGGYTF; CDR3nt: TGTGCCAGTAGTTGGGCGGCGGGGGGCTACACCTTC
j_gene: TRBJ2-7; abundance: -; v_gene: TRBV3-1/TRBV3-2; d_gene: TRBD2; CDR3aa: CASSPGRGAYEQYF; CDR3nt: TGTGCCAGCAGCCCAGGGCGGGGGGCCTACGAGCAGTACTTC
j_gene: TRBJ2-1; abundance: -; v_gene: TRBV18; d_gene: TRBD2; CDR3aa: CATVTGTSLYNEQFF; CDR3nt: TGTGCCACCGTGACCGGGACTAGCCTTTACAATGAGCAGTTCTTC
j_gene: TRBJ1-5; abundance: -; v_gene: TRBV10-2; d_gene: -; CDR3aa: CASMVGENQPQHF; CDR3nt: TGCGCCAGCATGGTAGGGGAAAATCAGCCCCAGCATTTT
j_gene: TRBJ2-5; abundance: -; v_gene: TRBV6-6; d_gene: TRBD2; CDR3aa: CASTPAGTTFKETQYF; CDR3nt: TGTGCCAGCACCCCAGCCGGGACTACATTCAAAGAGACCCAGTACTTC
j_gene: TRBJ2-3; abundance: -; v_gene: TRBV5-4; d_gene: TRBD2; CDR3aa: CASSHGLAAYTDTQYF; CDR3nt: TGTGCCAGCAGCCACGGACTAGCGGCCTACACAGATACGCAGTATTTT
j_gene: TRBJ1-1; abundance: -; v_gene: TRBV11-3; d_gene: TRBD1; CDR3aa: CASSPETGTEAFF; CDR3nt: TGTGCCAGCAGCCCCGAGACAGGGACTGAAGCTTTCTTT
j_gene: TRBJ2-2; abundance: -; v_gene: TRBV5-1; d_gene: -; CDR3aa: CASRFSGTGELFF; CDR3nt: TGCGCCAGCAGATTCTCGGGGACCGGGGAGCTGTTTTTT
j_gene: TRBJ1-1; abundance: -; v_gene: TRBV25-1; d_gene: -; CDR3aa: CASSSPSTAELEAFF; CDR3nt: TGTGCCAGCAGTTCCCCCTCGACGGCGGAACTTGAAGCTTTCTTT
j_gene: TRBJ2-1; abundance: -; v_gene: TRBV5-1; d_gene: -; CDR3aa: CASSIDMAGRRLDNEQFF; CDR3nt: TGCGCCAGCAGCATCGACATGGCTGGTCGGCGACTAGACAATGAGCAGTTCTTC
j_gene: TRBJ1-4; abundance: once; v_gene: TRBV3-1/TRBV3-2; d_gene: TRBD1; CDR3aa: CASTQTGGNEKLFF; CDR3nt: TGTGCCAGCACTCAGACAGGGGGAAATGAAAAACTGTTTTTT
j_gene: TRBJ2-6; abundance: -; v_gene: TRBV5-4; d_gene: -; CDR3aa: CASSLGQTNVLTF; CDR3nt: TGTGCCAGCAGCTTGGGGCAGACCAACGTCCTGACTTTC
j_gene: TRBJ1-2; abundance: few; v_gene: TRBV18; d_gene: TRBD1; CDR3aa: CASSRQPGQRTNYGYTF; CDR3nt: TGTGCCAGCTCGCGTCAACCGGGACAGAGGACTAACTATGGCTACACCTTC
j_gene: TRBJ1-4; abundance: -; v_gene: TRBV3-1/TRBV3-2; d_gene: TRBD1; CDR3aa: CASSQERTGAFNEKLFF; CDR3nt: TGTGCCAGCAGCCAAGAAAGGACAGGGGCTTTTAATGAAAAACTGTTTTTT
j_gene: TRBJ1-6; abundance: once; v_gene: TRBV28; d_gene: TRBD1; CDR3aa: CASSPQTGGPAPLHF; CDR3nt: TGTGCCAGCAGTCCTCAGACAGGGGGTCCAGCACCCCTCCACTTT